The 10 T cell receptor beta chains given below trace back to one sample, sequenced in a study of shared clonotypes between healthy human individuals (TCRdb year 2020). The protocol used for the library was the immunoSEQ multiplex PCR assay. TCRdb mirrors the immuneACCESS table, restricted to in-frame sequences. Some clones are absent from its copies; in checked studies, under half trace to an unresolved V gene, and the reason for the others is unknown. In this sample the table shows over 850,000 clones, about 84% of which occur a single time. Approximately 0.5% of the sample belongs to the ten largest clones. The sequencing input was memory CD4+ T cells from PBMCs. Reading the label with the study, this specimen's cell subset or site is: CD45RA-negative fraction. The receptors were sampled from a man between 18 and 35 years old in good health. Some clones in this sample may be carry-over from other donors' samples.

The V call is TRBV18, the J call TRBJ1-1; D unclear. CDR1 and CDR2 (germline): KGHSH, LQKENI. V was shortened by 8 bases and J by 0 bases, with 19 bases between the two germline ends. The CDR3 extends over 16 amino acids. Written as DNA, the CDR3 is TGTGCCAGCGCACAAGGCGTGGCAGCTTTGAACACTGAAGCTTTCTTT. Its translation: CASAQGVAALNTEAFF.

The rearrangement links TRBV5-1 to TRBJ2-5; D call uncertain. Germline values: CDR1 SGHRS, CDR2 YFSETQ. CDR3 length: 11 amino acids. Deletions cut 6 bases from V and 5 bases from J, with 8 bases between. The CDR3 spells CASTSTETQYF. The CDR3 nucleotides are TGCGCCAGCACCTCTACGGAGACCCAGTACTTC. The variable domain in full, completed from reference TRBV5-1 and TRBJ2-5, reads KAGVTQTPRYLIKTRGQQVTLSCSPISGHRSVSWYQQTPGQGLQFLFEYFSETQRNKGNFPGRFSGRQFSNSRSEMNVSTLELGDSALYLCASTSTETQYFGPGTRLLVL.

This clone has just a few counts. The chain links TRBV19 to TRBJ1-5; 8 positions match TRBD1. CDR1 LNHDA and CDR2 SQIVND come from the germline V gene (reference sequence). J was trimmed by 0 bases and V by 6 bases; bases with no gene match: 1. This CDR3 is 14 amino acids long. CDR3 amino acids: CASRDRGSNQPQHF. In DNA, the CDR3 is TGTGCCAGTAGAGACAGGGGTAGCAATCAGCCCCAGCATTTT.

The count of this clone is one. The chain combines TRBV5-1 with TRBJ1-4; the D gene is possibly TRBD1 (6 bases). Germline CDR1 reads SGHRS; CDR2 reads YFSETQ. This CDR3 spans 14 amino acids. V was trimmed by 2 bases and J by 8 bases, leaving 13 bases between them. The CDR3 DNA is TGCGCCAGCAGCTTAGGGACAAACGGAGAAAAACTGTTTTTT. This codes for CASSLGTNGEKLFF. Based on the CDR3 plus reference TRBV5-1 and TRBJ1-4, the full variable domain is KAGVTQTPRYLIKTRGQQVTLSCSPISGHRSVSWYQQTPGQGLQFLFEYFSETQRNKGNFPGRFSGRQFSNSRSEMNVSTLELGDSALYLCASSLGTNGEKLFFGSGTQLSVL.

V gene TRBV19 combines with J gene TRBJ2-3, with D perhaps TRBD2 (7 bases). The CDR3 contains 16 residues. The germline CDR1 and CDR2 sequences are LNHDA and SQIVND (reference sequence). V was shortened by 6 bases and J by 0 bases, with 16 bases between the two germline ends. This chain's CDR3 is CASRDPGGLSTDTQYF. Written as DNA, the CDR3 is TGTGCCAGTAGGGACCCGGGGGGCCTTAGCACAGATACGCAGTATTTT.

This CDR3 reads CASSLLDYQTSTDTQYF. In DNA, the CDR3 is TGTGCCAGCAGCTTACTAGACTACCAAACTAGCACAGATACGCAGTATTTT. The V gene is TRBV7-6, the J gene TRBJ2-3; perhaps TRBD2 as D (5 bases). The germline V and J ends were trimmed by 2 bases and 0 bases, with 15 bases remaining between them. This CDR3 has 17 residues. Per the germline V gene, CDR1 is SGHVS and CDR2 is FNYEAQ.

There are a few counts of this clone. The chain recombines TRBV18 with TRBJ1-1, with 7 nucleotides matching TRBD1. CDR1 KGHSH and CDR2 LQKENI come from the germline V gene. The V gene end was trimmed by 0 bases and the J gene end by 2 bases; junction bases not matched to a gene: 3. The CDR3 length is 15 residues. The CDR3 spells CASSPPQGVNTEAFF. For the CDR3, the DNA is TGTGCCAGCTCACCACCGCAGGGGGTTAACACTGAAGCTTTCTTT. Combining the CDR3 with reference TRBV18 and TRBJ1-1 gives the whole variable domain NAGVMQNPRHLVRRRGQEARLRCSPMKGHSHVYWYRQLPEEGLKFMVYLQKENIIDESGMPKERFSAEFPKEGPSILRIQQVVRGDSAAYFCASSPPQGVNTEAFFGQGTRLTVV.

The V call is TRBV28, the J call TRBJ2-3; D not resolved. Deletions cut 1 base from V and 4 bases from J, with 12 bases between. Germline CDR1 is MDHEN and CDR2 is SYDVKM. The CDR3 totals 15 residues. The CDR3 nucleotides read TGTGCCAGCAGTTTATCCCTCGCAGTTTCAGATACGCAGTATTTT. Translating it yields CASSLSLAVSDTQYF.

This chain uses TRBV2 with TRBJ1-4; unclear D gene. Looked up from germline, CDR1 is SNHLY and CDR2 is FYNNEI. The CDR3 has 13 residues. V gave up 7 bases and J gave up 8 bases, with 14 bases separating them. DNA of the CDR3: TGTGCCAGCACCCGCGAACGGGAGGAAAAACTGTTTTTT. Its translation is CASTREREEKLFF.

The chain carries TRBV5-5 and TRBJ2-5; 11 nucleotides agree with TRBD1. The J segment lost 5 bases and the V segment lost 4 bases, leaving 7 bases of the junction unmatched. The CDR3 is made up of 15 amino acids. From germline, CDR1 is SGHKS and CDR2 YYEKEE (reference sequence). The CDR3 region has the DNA TGTGCCAGCAGCGGGACAGGGGGGACTTGGGAGACCCAGTACTTC. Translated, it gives CASSGTGGTWETQYF.